This is a list of T cell receptor beta chains from one sample in a study of blood T cell repertoires in COVID-19. The assay was immunoSEQ multiplex PCR, and TCRdb's table has in-frame clones only and misses some. The table has about 180,000 clones, roughly four fifths seen once. Sequenced material: peripheral blood. These receptors were collected from a woman aged 70-85 years with COVID-19, enrolled during active disease. The CDR3 runs from the conserved cysteine through the conserved F or W. D genes are given only for firm matches. Not all rows give a size; the values are once, few, many and, for expanded clones, a class.

CDR3nt,CDR3aa,abundance,d_gene,j_gene,v_gene
TGCGCCAGCAGCTTGGACGGACAGAAGAACACTGAAGCTTTCTTT,CASSLDGQKNTEAFF,once,NA,TRBJ1-1,TRBV5-1
TGTGCCAGCAGCTTGAGGATTGACGGGGAGCTGTTTTTT,CASSLRIDGELFF,once,NA,TRBJ2-2,TRBV7-9
TGTGCCAGCCTCGAGGAGGGTCAAATCGCGGGAGGGCAGTATTTT,CASLEEGQIAGGQYF,NA,TRBD2,TRBJ2-3,TRBV6-5
TGTGCCAGTAGTATGAGAGCCAGGGGGACCGAGCAGTACTTC,CASSMRARGTEQYF,NA,TRBD1,TRBJ2-7,TRBV19
TGCGCCAGCAGCCAAGCAGGGGGTAAAATCACCGGGGAGCTGTTTTTT,CASSQAGGKITGELFF,NA,TRBD1,TRBJ2-2,TRBV4-3
TGTGCCAGTAACAGCGGGAGGTTAAACACCGGGGAGCTGTTTTTT,CASNSGRLNTGELFF,NA,TRBD2,TRBJ2-2,TRBV19
TGTGCCAGCAGCTTACCGGGACAGGGTTACAATGAGCAGTTCTTC,CASSLPGQGYNEQFF,NA,TRBD1,TRBJ2-1,TRBV11-2
TGTGCCAGCAGCAGGGATATCTATGGCTACACCTTC,CASSRDIYGYTF,NA,NA,TRBJ1-2,TRBV2
TGTGCCAGCAGCCGCCGAGGAAGATCGGGACAGGGGGCCACCGGGGAGCTGTTTTTT,CASSRRGRSGQGATGELFF,NA,TRBD1,TRBJ2-2,TRBV11-2
TGTGCCAGCTCACCCTTAACGGGGGACACTGAAGCTTTCTTT,CASSPLTGDTEAFF,few,NA,TRBJ1-1,TRBV18
TGTGCCTGGAGGCAGGGGAAGTTAAGTTCACCCCTCCACTTT,CAWRQGKLSSPLHF,NA,NA,TRBJ1-6,TRBV30
TGTGCCAGCAGCTTAGACAGGGGGGAATACAATGAGCAGTTCTTC,CASSLDRGEYNEQFF,NA,TRBD1,TRBJ2-1,TRBV7-2
TGTGCCAGCTCACCAAGGGACAGGGCTAACTATGGCTACACCTTC,CASSPRDRANYGYTF,NA,TRBD1,TRBJ1-2,TRBV18
TGTGCCAGCAGCTGGGGGACAGGGGGCGCGAGGACCGGCAATGAGCAGTTCTTC,CASSWGTGGARTGNEQFF,NA,TRBD1,TRBJ2-1,TRBV5-6
TGTGCCAGCAGCCCGGGTAGGGGCGGTTTGTACCAAGAGACCCAGTACTTC,CASSPGRGGLYQETQYF,NA,NA,TRBJ2-5,TRBV5-6